The 15 T cell receptor beta chains below come from one sample, sequenced in a study of cytomegalovirus exposure and HLA in healthy donors. The PCR had 60 Vbeta and 13 Jbeta primers. Assay: immunoSEQ multiplex PCR; the TCRdb copy retains only in-frame clones and omits some. Counted here are some 180,000 clones, roughly 74% occurring once; the ten biggest clones make up approximately 2.6%. Sequencing was performed on PBMCs. All receptors come from a female donor in good health and CMV-seronegative.

The J gene is TRBJ2-1, the V gene TRBV10-2, with TRBD1 identical over 7 bases. J lost 5 bases, V lost 7 bases, and 5 bases had no gene match. CDR1 is WSHSY, CDR2 SAAADI, per germline. This CDR3 contains 13 residues. Here the CDR3 DNA reads TGCGCCAGCACCGACAGGGTTGACAATGAGCAGTTCTTC. It translates to CASTDRVDNEQFF.

The chain combines TRBV9 with TRBJ2-1, with 8 bases matching TRBD2. Germline lookup yields CDR1 SGDLS and CDR2 YYNGEE. CDR3 size: 17 residues. V shed 0 bases, J shed 1 base, and the junction held 6 bases outside the gene matches. CDR3 DNA: TGTGCCAGCAGCGTAGGGGCTAGCGGGCTTTCCTACAATGAGCAGTTCTTC. This translates into CASSVGASGLSYNEQFF. Full variable domain (missing parts from reference TRBV9 and TRBJ2-1): DSGVTQTPKHLITATGQRVTLRCSPRSGDLSVYWYQQSLDQGLQFLIQYYNGEERAKGNILERFSAQQFPDLHSELNLSSLELGDSALYFCASSVGASGLSYNEQFFGPGTRLTVL.

The chain couples TRBV2 to TRBJ1-5; 9 bases align to TRBD1. The CDR3 sequence is 15 residues long. Germline V gives CDR1 SNHLY, CDR2 FYNNEI. The V segment lost 7 bases and the J segment 2 bases; nucleotides outside the gene matches: 6. The CDR3 nucleotides are TGTGCCAGCACCCTGACAGGGGGTGGCAATCAGCCCCAGCATTTT. The encoded protein is CASTLTGGGNQPQHF.

CDR3 protein: CASSSDPAPGEQYF. As DNA, the CDR3 is TGTGCCAGCAGCTCCGACCCCGCCCCGGGGGAGCAGTACTTC. The V gene is TRBV7-2, the J gene TRBJ2-7; the D gene is possibly TRBD2 (5 bases). V dropped 4 bases and J dropped 7 bases, with 17 bases sitting between them. Germline loops: CDR1 SGHTA, CDR2 FQGNSA. The CDR3 covers 14 residues.

This clone was seen a few times. This chain joins TRBV11-3 and TRBJ1-2; 10 bases are shared with TRBD1. The CDR3 loop spans 15 amino acids. Germline CDR1 reads SGHNT; CDR2 reads YENEEA. The junction had 6 bases not matched to a gene; V was cut back by 6 bases and J by 2 bases. The CDR3, as DNA: TGTGCCAGCAGACCCGGACAGGGGGACAACTATGGCTACACCTTC. Protein product: CASRPGQGDNYGYTF.

Regarding this clone: The DNA is left out, because the CDR3 cannot be placed on it with certainty; the CDR3 is given as TCRdb lists it. This chain links TRBV21-1 with TRBJ1-5; the table's TRBD1 call for D was not verified on the DNA. TRBV21-1 constitutes a pseudogene. Including both end residues, the CDR3 is 17 amino acids long. CDR3 loop: CASSKGKWGRGNQPQHF.

The V and J genes are TRBV27 and TRBJ1-2; TRBD1 aligns across 7 bases. V gave up 6 bases and J gave up 5 bases; unmatched junction bases: 15. This CDR3 is built from 16 residues. Germline V lookup: CDR1 MNHEY, CDR2 SMNVEV (reference sequence). The CDR3 loop reads CASRSPTAGTVYGYTF. The CDR3 bases are TGTGCCAGCAGAAGTCCAACTGCGGGGACAGTTTATGGCTACACCTTC.

The V and J genes are TRBV4-1 and TRBJ2-2, with 7 bases that match TRBD2. CDR1 and CDR2 (germline): MGHRA, YSYEKL. CDR3 length: 16 residues. V shed 1 base and J 5 bases; nucleotides not matched to a gene: 7. CDR3 protein: CASSQAGGIWTGELFF. In DNA form, the CDR3 reads TGCGCCAGCAGCCAAGCCGGGGGGATTTGGACCGGGGAGCTGTTTTTT.

The genes are TRBV29-1 and TRBJ2-1; 9 nucleotides match TRBD2. There are 13 residues in the CDR3. Trimming removed 4 bases from V and 6 bases from J; junction bases left unmatched: 4. Per germline, CDR1 SQVTM and CDR2 ANQGSEA. CDR3 DNA sequence: TGCAGCGTTGCCCTAGCGGGACCCAATGAGCAGTTCTTC. Residues: CSVALAGPNEQFF.

This chain joins TRBV7-9 and TRBJ1-2; D not certain. The V gene's germline CDR1 is SEHNR and CDR2 FQNEAQ (reference sequence). This CDR3 spans 13 amino acids. Trimming took 1 base from V and 8 from J, leaving 11 bases between them. The CDR3 spells CASSLGRGYGYTF. DNA for the CDR3: TGTGCCAGCAGCTTAGGTAGAGGGTACGGCTACACCTTC. Looking up the rest from reference TRBV7-9 and TRBJ1-2 gives the full variable domain: DTGVSQNPRHKITKRGQNVTFRCDPISEHNRLYWYRQTLGQGPEFLTYFQNEAQLEKSRLLSDRFSAERPKGSFSTLEIQRTEQGDSAMYLCASSLGRGYGYTFGSGTRLTVV.

This clone has just a few counts. V gene TRBV6-5 combines with J gene TRBJ1-1; D gene unclear. The CDR3 length is 15 residues. Germline loops: CDR1 MNHEY, CDR2 SVGAGI. Trimming stripped 6 bases from V and 0 bases from J, with 14 bases between. Here the CDR3 reads CASSPWRGLNTEAFF. Written as DNA, the CDR3 is TGTGCCAGCAGCCCCTGGCGGGGATTGAACACTGAAGCTTTCTTT.

The chain joins TRBV7-3 to TRBJ2-3; no reliable D call. Trimming left V 6 bases short and J 0 bases short, with 10 bases between. This CDR3 has 14 amino acids. Germline assignment: CDR1 SGHTA and CDR2 FQGTGA. CDR3 sequence reads: CASRGGLSTDTQYF. The CDR3, as DNA: TGTGCCAGCAGAGGCGGCTTGAGCACAGATACGCAGTATTTT.

V usage is TRBV9 and J usage is TRBJ2-7; TRBD2 matches 7 bases. The CDR3 extends over 14 amino acids. The V segment lost 0 bases and the J segment 2 bases; nucleotides outside the gene matches: 2. The germline V gene has CDR1 SGDLS and CDR2 YYNGEE. This CDR3 is CASSVAAGAYEQYF. In DNA form, the CDR3 reads TGTGCCAGCAGCGTAGCCGCGGGAGCCTACGAGCAGTACTTC.

CDR3 in DNA: TGCAGCGTTGAACCTCGACAGGGGGCTTCTGGAAACACCATATATTTT. Protein product: CSVEPRQGASGNTIYF. This sequence joins TRBV29-1 and TRBJ1-3, with 10 nucleotides matching TRBD1. V was clipped by 2 bases and J by 1 base; unmatched bases: 5. CDR3 length: 16 amino acids. Germline values: CDR1 SQVTM, CDR2 ANQGSEA. Combining the CDR3 with reference TRBV29-1 and TRBJ1-3 gives the whole variable domain SAVISQKPSRDICQRGTSLTIQCQVDSQVTMMFWYRQQPGQSLTLIATANQGSEATYESGFVIDKFPISRPNLTFSTLTVSNMSPEDSSIYLCSVEPRQGASGNTIYFGEGSWLTVV.

The chain employs TRBV7-2 and TRBJ2-7; no clear D gene. CDR3 length: 13 residues. Looked up from germline, CDR1 is SGHTA and CDR2 is FQGNSA. Trimming removed 1 base at V and 3 bases at J, with 7 bases between. The CDR3 loop is CASSLVPFYEQYF. CDR3 bases: TGTGCCAGCAGCTTAGTTCCATTCTACGAGCAGTACTTC. Supplemented by reference TRBV7-2 and TRBJ2-7, the full variable domain reads GAGVSQSPSNKVTEKGKDVELRCDPISGHTALYWYRQSLGQGLEFLIYFQGNSAPDKSGLPSDRFSAERTGGSVSTLTIQRTQQEDSAVYLCASSLVPFYEQYFGPGTRLTVT.